One and the same sample provided the 22 T cell receptor beta chains below, sequenced in a study of CD8 T cells in ankylosing spondylitis. TCRdb called the 5' RACE reads again in MiXCR, with one record for every CDR3 protein. Of 240,000 or so distinct CDR3 sequences listed, around 9.2% are singletons. Sample: blood, either unsorted or a sorted T cell fraction (not recorded which). These receptors came from a male donor with ankylosing spondylitis or in good health (not recorded which).

This clonotype was counted at least ten times. The genes are TRBV7-2 and TRBJ1-5; D call uncertain. Trimming took off 1 base at V and 7 bases at J, with 11 bases between the two ends. The CDR3 extends over 14 amino acids. Germline V CDR1 and CDR2: SGHTA, FQGNSA. CDR3 residues: CASSLEAVGQPQHF. The CDR3 DNA reads as TGTGCCAGCAGCTTAGAGGCGGTTGGACAGCCCCAGCATTTT. Combining the CDR3 with reference TRBV7-2 and TRBJ1-5 gives the whole variable domain GAGVSQSPSNKVTEKGKDVELRCDPISGHTALYWYRQSLGQGLEFLIYFQGNSAPDKSGLPSDRFSAERTGGSVSTLTIQRTQQEDSAVYLCASSLEAVGQPQHFGDGTRLSIL.

There are many counts of this clonotype. The chain uses TRBV11-2 and TRBJ2-3, with D unresolved. This CDR3 contains 15 residues. V was trimmed by 3 bases and J by 1 base, leaving 11 bases between them. Per germline, CDR1 SGHAT and CDR2 FQNNGV. The CDR3 DNA is TGTGCCAGCAGCTTCGGACGCCGCGGCACAGATACGCAGTATTTT. It encodes CASSFGRRGTDTQYF.

This clonotype was seen many times. Written as DNA, the CDR3 is TGCAGCGTACAGGGGGGGACTAGCGGGGAAACTTTCTCCTACAATGAGCAGTTCTTC. Encoded protein: CSVQGGTSGETFSYNEQFF. The chain recombines TRBV29-1 with TRBJ2-1; 13 bases map to TRBD2. The CDR3 covers 19 residues. With 6 bases clipped from V and 0 bases from J, the junction kept 14 bases outside the gene matches. CDR1 and CDR2 from the germline V gene are SQVTM and ANQGSEA.

This clonotype was detected many times. J is TRBJ2-3 and V is TRBV20-1; D unresolved. Germline V gene sequence: CDR1 DFQATT, CDR2 SNEGSKA (reference sequence). The CDR3 runs 11 residues. V was shortened by 3 bases and J by 0 bases, with 1 base between the two germline ends. CDR3 DNA sequence: TGCAGTGCTAGTAGCACAGATACGCAGTATTTT. Its translation: CSASSTDTQYF.

This clonotype was observed many times. The J gene is TRBJ2-1, the V gene TRBV7-3; D uncertain. The CDR3 loop spans 15 amino acids. Germline V gene data show CDR1 as SGHTA and CDR2 as FQGTGA. The ends were cut back, 5 bases at V and 0 bases at J, with 11 bases in the middle. CDR3 nucleotides: TGTGCCAGCAGCACGGTAGGGAACTCCTACAATGAGCAGTTCTTC. This encodes CASSTVGNSYNEQFF.

This clonotype occurred a few times. The rearrangement uses TRBV7-9 and TRBJ2-7; 8 positions match TRBD1. This CDR3 spans 15 amino acids. Per the germline V gene, CDR1 is SEHNR and CDR2 is FQNEAQ (reference sequence). With 1 base clipped from V and 3 bases from J, the junction kept 5 bases outside the gene matches. CDR3 coding DNA: TGTGCCAGCAGCTTAGGTCAGGGGGCCTACTACGAGCAGTACTTC. This codes for CASSLGQGAYYEQYF.

This clonotype has at least ten counts. This chain's CDR3 is CASRRAGGEQFF. The CDR3 nucleotides are TGTGCCAGCCGCAGGGCCGGAGGTGAGCAGTTCTTC. V gene TRBV12-3 or TRBV12-4 combines with J gene TRBJ2-1; D is possibly TRBD1 or TRBD2 (5 bases each). The CDR3 has 12 residues. The V and J ends lost 8 bases and 9 bases respectively, with 14 bases between them.

In this sample, this clonotype turned up many times. The chain employs TRBV19 and TRBJ1-5; D is ambiguous. The germline V gene encodes CDR1 LNHDA and CDR2 SQIVND (reference sequence). V was trimmed by 4 bases and J by 3 bases, leaving 16 bases between them. The CDR3 is made up of 16 amino acids. The CDR3 DNA reads TGTGCCAGTAGTAACCCCCCCGGCCGAGACAATCAGCCCCAGCATTTT. Translated, it gives CASSNPPGRDNQPQHF.

There are many counts of this clonotype. V usage is TRBV5-5 and J usage is TRBJ2-1; 7 bases are a match to TRBD2. V dropped 5 bases and J dropped 9; count of bases not matched to a gene: 8. This CDR3 spans 13 amino acids. Germline loops: CDR1 SGHKS, CDR2 YYEKEE (reference sequence). This CDR3 reads CASRPIAGGEQFF. The DNA for the CDR3 is TGTGCCAGCAGACCAATAGCGGGTGGTGAGCAGTTCTTC.

For this clonotype: A read error is possible here, since a much larger clone lies one base away. The gene calls are TRBV11-3 and TRBJ2-4, with D maybe TRBD2 (7 bases). The J call may be mistaken, given a closer DNA end match to TRBJ2-1. The CDR3 consists of 14 residues. Looked up from germline, CDR1 is SGHNT and CDR2 is YENEEA. DNA of the CDR3: TGTGCCAGCAGCTCGGGGGGCGCCAAAAACATTCAGTTCTTC. It specifies CASSSGGAKNIQFF.

This clonotype was seen more than once but under ten times. The genes are TRBV9 and TRBJ2-4; D tentatively fits TRBD1 or TRBD2 (6 bases each). V shed 0 bases and J shed 0 bases, with 13 bases lying between them. The CDR3 consists of 17 residues. Germline V gene lookup returns CDR1 SGDLS and CDR2 YYNGEE. Written as DNA, the CDR3 is TGTGCCAGCAGCGTAGGGTCGGGGGCCTTAGCCAAAAACATTCAGTACTTC. Its translation: CASSVGSGALAKNIQYF.

This clonotype has ten or more counts. This chain uses TRBV5-1 with TRBJ1-2; the match to TRBD1 covers 7 bases. J lost 2 bases, V lost 4 bases, and 5 bases had no gene match. The CDR3 runs to 14 residues. CDR1 and CDR2 from the germline V gene are SGHRS and YFSETQ. The CDR3 DNA is TGCGCCAGCAGCCTTACAGGGGAGAACTATGGCTACACCTTC. As protein: CASSLTGENYGYTF.

As to this clonotype: Since a much larger clone is just one base distant, this may be a read error. V usage is TRBV7-6 and J usage is TRBJ2-3; no clear D. Trimming shortened V by 1 base and J by 10 bases, and 12 bases separated the two germline ends. CDR1 and CDR2 (germline): SGHVS, FNYEAQ. The CDR3 covers 13 residues. The CDR3 loop reads CASSLVLIDPQYF. The CDR3 coding sequence is TGTGCCAGCAGCTTAGTGTTGATCGATCCGCAGTATTTT.

This clonotype was found many times. This chain connects TRBV10-3 to TRBJ1-4; D perhaps matches TRBD1 (5 bases). The CDR3 consists of 21 residues. CDR1 and CDR2 (germline): ENHRY, SYGVKD. The ends were cut back, 3 bases at V and 0 bases at J, with 26 bases in the middle. The CDR3 DNA is TGTGCCATCAGTGACGAGATGAGGTTTCGGGACGGAGGATCAACTAATGAAAAACTGTTTTTT. Translation: CAISDEMRFRDGGSTNEKLFF.

In its sample, this clonotype was seen many times. The chain has TRBV7-2 and TRBJ2-5; D unclear. V lost 4 bases, J lost 3 bases, and 6 bases lay in between. Looked up from germline, CDR1 is SGHTA and CDR2 is FQGNSA. This CDR3 region has 12 residues. CDR3 amino acids: CASSYHKETQYF. The DNA for the CDR3 is TGTGCCAGCAGCTACCACAAAGAGACCCAGTACTTC.

The table lists this clonotype with many counts. The chain carries TRBV18 and TRBJ1-6, with D perhaps TRBD1 (5 bases). The CDR3 is made up of 15 amino acids. Trimming stripped 6 bases from V and 2 bases from J, with 11 bases between. CDR1 KGHSH and CDR2 LQKENI come from the germline V gene. CDR3 region: CASSGRGTYNSPLHF. The CDR3 DNA sequence: TGTGCCAGCTCGGGACGGGGGACCTATAATTCACCCCTCCACTTT.

The table lists this clonotype with a few counts. The chain employs TRBV6-1 and TRBJ1-5, with 7 bases fitting TRBD1. V shed 4 bases, J shed 6 bases, and the junction held 6 bases outside the gene matches. The CDR3 covers 14 residues. Germline CDR1 reads MNHNS; CDR2 reads SASEGT. The CDR3 DNA follows: TGTGCCAGCAGTGGGGACAGTAACCGTCAGCCCCAGCATTTT. This sequence encodes CASSGDSNRQPQHF.

This clonotype was observed at least ten times. The rearrangement uses TRBV7-8 and TRBJ2-2; D is uncertain. The CDR3 runs to 14 residues. Trimming stripped 6 bases from V and 4 bases from J, with 12 bases between. Germline CDR1 reads SGHVS; CDR2 reads FQNEAQ. This CDR3 is CASRPQISTGELFF. Here the CDR3 DNA reads TGTGCCAGCAGGCCTCAGATATCCACCGGGGAGCTGTTTTTT.

The rearrangement joins TRBV15 to TRBJ1-1; D possibly corresponds to TRBD1 (5 bases). Germline V gene sequence: CDR1 LNHNV, CDR2 YYDKDF (reference sequence). The V end was cut by 0 bases, the J end by 0 bases, with 8 bases between. The CDR3 covers 15 residues. This CDR3 is CATSRETGVNTEAFF. The CDR3, as DNA: TGTGCCACCAGCAGAGAAACAGGAGTGAACACTGAAGCTTTCTTT.

Turning to this clonotype: A clone one base away is much larger, so this may be a read error. The gene calls are TRBV12-3 or TRBV12-4 and TRBJ2-1; D may be TRBD1 (6 bases). V was cut by 6 bases and J by 11 bases, with 14 bases left in between. CDR3 size: 12 residues. The CDR3 DNA is TGTGCCAGCAGGGAAACAGGGTTTAAGCAGTTCTTC. This gives the protein CASRETGFKQFF.

Many counts were recorded for this clonotype. This chain uses TRBV7-2 with TRBJ2-1; 10 nucleotides line up with TRBD2. The germline V gene has CDR1 SGHTA and CDR2 FQGNSA. The CDR3 totals 16 residues. Trimming cost V 2 bases and J 6 bases; bases outside gene matches: 7. For the CDR3, the DNA is TGTGCCAGCAGCTTAAGTGTAGCGGGAGGAATCAATGAGCAGTTCTTC. It yields the protein CASSLSVAGGINEQFF.

Note on this clonotype: A read error is possible here, since a much larger clone lies one base away. This rearrangement joins TRBV7-2 to TRBJ2-1; D tentatively reads TRBD1 or TRBD2 (6 bases each). Germline CDR1 is SGHTA and CDR2 is FQGNSA. The CDR3 extends over 14 amino acids. Trimming removed 2 bases at V and 7 bases at J, with 12 bases between. The chain's CDR3 is CASSLNEGGNEQFF. CDR3 nucleotides: TGTGCCAGCAGCTTAAACGAGGGGGGAAATGAGCAGTTCTTC.